The following is a T cell receptor (beta chain) sequence with its context. No antigen is known for it. The record has no base qualities; no much larger clone is one base away. TCR CDR3 regions were amplified from genomic DNA by multiplex PCR using the deep immunoSEQ assay. Extracted genomic DNA from each cell subset was spread evenly across all wells of several immunoSEQ 96-well plates, with each plate serving as a replicate. For sorted subsets, roughly 0.2 ug genomic DNA, equal to approximately 30,000 T cell genomes, was loaded into each replicate PCR. The purified libraries were quantified using a Qubit 3.0 fluorometer, sized with a Bioanalyzer 2100, and then quantified again using the KAPA Library Quantification kit. Every immunoSEQ 96-well plate was sequenced on a separate single-read 150-cycle Illumina NextSeq 550 flow cell. As for the authors' bioinformatics: Because only junctional sequences without quality scores were contained in the immunoSEQ output, filtering matching that applied to full-length reads could not be performed. Sequences were annotated with PyIR, a Python wrapper for IgBLAST v1.9, and V/J genes and CDR3 were assigned using IMGT germline references. Reads were filtered out if the reads had weak V/J assignments (E-value above 1e-6), no CDR3, stop codons, out-of-frame junctions, or ambiguous translated residues. A V3J clonotype was defined by an identical inferred V gene, J gene, and CDR3 amino acid sequence. Percentage overlap between repertoires was calculated by dividing the number of shared unique clonotypes by the size of the smaller repertoire. Three approaches were used to assess repertoire richness: RTK rarefaction, the Chao1 estimator, and Recon v2.1 estimates of unobserved clonotypes. For all TCRbeta clonotypes obtained by the gDNA method from a few donors, generation probabilities were computed with OLGA. The immuneACCESS repertoire file appears here via TCRdb, limited to in-frame rearrangements. These files lack a portion of the clones; in checked studies, under half of the deficit traces to unresolved V genes, and the cause of the others is not known. V and J calls and clone size are those listed in that table; D and trimming were worked out from the DNA. This sample comprises a few hundred thousand clones, less than 98% of them detected only once. The biggest ten clones account for 0.057% of the sample.

These data are taken from a study of shared clonotypes between healthy human individuals (dated by TCRdb to the early 2020s). Background for the entire study: The cohort comprised a couple of women and a few men aged 18 to 49 years. Per donor, three plates each were used for CD4 naive and CD4 memory, two for CD8 naive, and one for CD8 memory. The study deeply sequenced blood TCR repertoires of several healthy adults to estimate repertoire size and the extent of clonotype sharing between individuals. Libraries were prepared and TCR repertoires were sequenced by different laboratories using diverse techniques, in order to increase sequencing depth and limit assay-specific biases. Each donor's leukapheresis produced roughly between roughly 0.85 and 9.5 billion PBMCs.

The donors were healthy, HIV-negative adults who had no recently reported acute infections or vaccinations. All donors were Caucasian adults living in Nashville, Tennessee, USA. Magnetic negative selection was used to enrich CD4+ T cells, after which naive cells were positively selected on CD45RA and the negative fraction became the memory subset. After blood collection by leukapheresis, PBMCs were isolated using Ficoll-Histopaque density gradient centrifugation and then cryopreserved in the vapor phase of liquid nitrogen. Purity and quantity of every magnetically sorted T cell population were checked by analytical flow cytometry. Genomic DNA was isolated from every sorted fraction and measured by UV absorbance on a Nanodrop 2000c. What the work shows at the level of the full study, not this receptor alone: About 5% of naive CD4, approximately 3.7% of naive CD8, approximately 2.2% of memory CD4, and about 0.4% of memory CD8 clonotypes were shared across four donors. Even with the large sequencing depth, rarefaction of the sorted-subset datasets indicated that sequencing was incomplete. Because the study included only a small number of donors, the genetic and exposure-history diversity represented was limited. Sampling was restricted to blood, and TCR repertoires in tissue are likely to differ from TCR repertoires in blood. Compared with non-shared clonotypes, clonotypes shared by all four sorted-subset donors had higher generation probabilities. Estimated clonotype richness was generally larger for naive than for memory subsets. Pairwise subsampling led to the expectation that sequencing depth would affect the degree of clonotype sharing among donors.

Specimen: naive CD4+ T cells sorted from blood. What this sample's cell subset or site label stands for: CD45RA+ positively selected. The sequence was obtained from a woman in her 30s in good health.

In nucleotides, the sequence is TGTGCCAGCAGCAACCTAGGGACTAGCGGCAACTACGAGCAGTACTTC. It specifies CASSNLGTSGNYEQYF. The sequence is built from TRBV28 and TRBJ2-7, and 11 junction bases match TRBD2. At the junction V is shortened by 6 bases and J by 3 bases; bases outside the gene matches: 10. Reading from cysteine to phenylalanine, the CDR3 counts 16 amino acids. Just the 48-base CDR3 DNA is kept, in frame starting at base 1. The CDR1 and CDR2 encoded by the germline V gene are MDHEN and SYDVKM.